This T cell receptor (beta chain) emerged from a study of T cell responses to AZD1222 COVID-19 vaccine. Study-wide background: Second-dose groups at about 4 or about 12 weeks were pooled.

General observations from the study: In a largely white British group with more females than males, clonal diversity was possibly underestimated. Reportedly, close to half of spike-specific TCRs are directed against unmutated variant regions.

TCRdb keeps only in-frame clones here, not all; method: immunoSEQ multiplex PCR. The sample yields approximately 64,000 clones, roughly 84% seen once. On this clone: No antigen is known for it.

The V and J ends lost 4 bases and 1 base respectively, with 6 bases between them. Germline V CDR1 and CDR2: SGHTS, YDEGEE. This CDR3 is 12 amino acids long. The material sequenced was peripheral blood, taken on day 0 of AZD1222 vaccination. The clonotype was recovered from an adult in good health. V and J are TRBV5-8 and TRBJ2-7, with no clear D. CDR3 sequence: CASSPTSYEQYF. CDR3 nucleotides: TGTGCCAGCAGCCCCACATCCTACGAGCAGTACTTC.